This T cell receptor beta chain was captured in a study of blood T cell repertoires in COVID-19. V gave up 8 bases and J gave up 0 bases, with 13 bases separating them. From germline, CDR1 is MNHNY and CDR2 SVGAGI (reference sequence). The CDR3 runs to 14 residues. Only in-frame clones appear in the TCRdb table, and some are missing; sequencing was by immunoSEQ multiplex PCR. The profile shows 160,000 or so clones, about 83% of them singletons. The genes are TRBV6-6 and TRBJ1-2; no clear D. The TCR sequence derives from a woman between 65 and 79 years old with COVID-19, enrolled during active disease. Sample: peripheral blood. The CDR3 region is CASGPTAPNYGYTF. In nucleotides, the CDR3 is TGTGCCAGCGGGCCGACGGCACCTAACTATGGCTACACCTTC.